Reported below is one TCR beta chain. Sequencing used immunoSEQ multiplex PCR; TCRdb keeps in-frame clones, though not all of them. The sample has 85,000 to 100,000 clones, around 90% seen once. Germline V gene sequence: CDR1 LNHDA, CDR2 SQIVND (reference sequence). J lost 5 bases, V lost 6 bases, and 10 bases had no gene match. The CDR3 contains 14 residues. This sample was included in a study of technical replicates of blood from four donors. J is TRBJ2-7 and V is TRBV19; 7 nucleotides agree with TRBD1. This TCR came from a human donor in good health. Material for sequencing was T cells isolated from PBMCs. The DNA for the CDR3 is TGTGCCAGTAGCCTACGACAGGGCCGCGACGAGCAGTACTTC. This gives the protein CASSLRQGRDEQYF.